The 25 T cell receptor beta chains below come from one sample, sequenced in a study of blood T cell repertoires in COVID-19. Using immunoSEQ multiplex PCR, the repertoire was profiled, and TCRdb retains in-frame clones only, with some absent. The sample has around 62,000 clones, approximately 90% seen once. The sequencing input was peripheral blood. The receptor source for this set is a man between 60 and 75 years old with acute or convalescent COVID-19.

This sequence joins TRBV5-1 and TRBJ1-2, with TRBD1 identical over 9 bases. After removal of 3 bases from V and 3 bases from J, the junction contained 0 bases not matched to a gene. The germline V gene encodes CDR1 SGHRS and CDR2 YFSETQ. CDR3 length: 13 residues. The CDR3 DNA is TGCGCCAGCAGCTGGACAGGGGACTATGGCTACACCTTC. This encodes CASSWTGDYGYTF.

The CDR3 spells CASSGGTGMYEQYF. The CDR3 bases are TGTGCCAGCAGCGGAGGGACAGGGATGTACGAGCAGTACTTC. This chain uses TRBV7-2 with TRBJ2-7, with TRBD1 matching 9 bases. This CDR3 comprises 14 residues. After removal of 5 bases from V and 4 bases from J, the junction contained 6 bases not matched to a gene. Germline CDR1 SGHTA, CDR2 FQGNSA.

The V call is TRBV7-2, the J call TRBJ2-3; TRBD2 agrees at 8 bases. The CDR3 covers 15 residues. Germline V lookup: CDR1 SGHTA, CDR2 FQGNSA. V was clipped by 5 bases and J by 0 bases; unmatched bases: 4. The CDR3 region is CASSPGLASTDTQYF. The CDR3 DNA reads TGTGCCAGCAGCCCAGGACTAGCCAGCACAGATACGCAGTATTTT.

This clone turned up a few times. The chain has TRBV28 and TRBJ2-3, with 7 bases that match TRBD2. V lost 7 bases, J lost 4 bases, and 20 bases stayed unmatched. Per the germline V gene, CDR1 is MDHEN and CDR2 is SYDVKM. This CDR3 comprises 18 residues. Written as DNA, the CDR3 is TGTGCCAGCACCCCTCCTTCCCTGGGAGGGTATGACGCAGATACGCAGTATTTT. As protein: CASTPPSLGGYDADTQYF.

This sequence joins TRBV7-8 and TRBJ2-5, with D maybe TRBD2 (5 bases). From germline, CDR1 is SGHVS and CDR2 FQNEAQ. The V end was cut by 1 base, the J end by 1 base, with 10 bases between. The CDR3 spans 15 residues. CDR3 nucleotides: TGTGCCAGCAGCTTAGGAGGGATGGGCCAAGAGACCCAGTACTTC. It codes for CASSLGGMGQETQYF.

The chain joins TRBV11-2 to TRBJ2-7, with 8 bases matching TRBD2. The CDR3 consists of 15 residues. Germline V CDR1 and CDR2: SGHAT, FQNNGV. V lost 4 bases, J lost 5 bases, and 10 bases stayed unmatched. CDR3 loop: CASSSASGSVNEQYF. The CDR3 region has the DNA TGTGCCAGCAGCTCTGCAAGCGGGAGTGTCAACGAGCAGTACTTC.

The rearrangement links TRBV28 to TRBJ2-7; TRBD1 might be the D (6 bases). CDR1 and CDR2 from the germline V gene are MDHEN and SYDVKM. The CDR3 runs 17 residues. V was clipped by 3 bases and J by 4 bases, with 22 bases between them. DNA for the CDR3: TGTGCCAGCAGTTTGACCTCCGCCACAGGGTATATTTACGAGCAGTACTTC. It codes for CASSLTSATGYIYEQYF.

The chain carries TRBV7-9 and TRBJ1-2; 9 nucleotides align to TRBD1. The CDR3 length is 17 residues. Unmatched junction bases numbered 12, after V lost 0 bases and J lost 7 bases. Per the germline V gene, CDR1 is SEHNR and CDR2 is FQNEAQ (reference sequence). The CDR3 loop is CASSLAGQGPTSSGYTF. The CDR3 DNA reads as TGTGCCAGCAGCTTAGCGGGACAGGGACCGACGTCCTCTGGCTACACCTTC.

CDR3 protein: CASTSGTSGNTGELFF. The CDR3 bases are TGTGCCAGCACCTCCGGGACTAGCGGAAACACCGGGGAGCTGTTTTTT. J is TRBJ2-2 and V is TRBV21-1; TRBD2 is the table's D call, not checked against the DNA. TRBV21-1 is annotated as a pseudogene. The CDR3 loop spans 16 amino acids.

J is TRBJ2-1 and V is TRBV28, with 10 bases aligning to TRBD2. CDR3 length: 14 residues. V was pared by 5 bases and J by 6 bases, with 4 bases of the junction left unmatched. CDR1 is MDHEN, CDR2 SYDVKM, per germline. CDR3 DNA: TGTGCCAGCAGTGGTCGGACTAGCGGCAATGAGCAGTTCTTC. Translated: CASSGRTSGNEQFF.

V usage is TRBV6-1 and J usage is TRBJ1-3; the D is unclear. CDR3 length equals 15 residues. The V end lost 0 bases, the J end lost 1 base, and 7 bases lay between the germline ends. CDR1 is MNHNS and CDR2 is SASEGT in the germline V gene. Here the CDR3 reads CASSEAPGSGNTIYF. In nucleotides, the CDR3 is TGTGCCAGCAGTGAAGCGCCCGGGTCTGGAAACACCATATATTTT.

The chain uses TRBV18 and TRBJ2-7; 7 bases are shared with TRBD1. The CDR3 length is 15 residues. Trimming at V came to 4 bases and at J to 1 base, leaving 7 bases not matched to a gene. CDR1 is KGHSH and CDR2 is LQKENI in the germline V gene. Written as DNA, the CDR3 is TGTGCCAGCTCACGACAGGGCGGCAGATCCTACGAGCAGTACTTC. Encoded protein: CASSRQGGRSYEQYF. Combining the CDR3 with reference TRBV18 and TRBJ2-7 gives the whole variable domain NAGVMQNPRHLVRRRGQEARLRCSPMKGHSHVYWYRQLPEEGLKFMVYLQKENIIDESGMPKERFSAEFPKEGPSILRIQQVVRGDSAAYFCASSRQGGRSYEQYFGPGTRLTVT.

The chain employs TRBV7-9 and TRBJ2-5, with D hard to call. The CDR3 is 13 residues long. V dropped 3 bases and J dropped 4 bases, with 9 bases sitting between them. Germline V gives CDR1 SEHNR, CDR2 FQNEAQ (reference sequence). CDR3 sequence: CASSFESSETQYF. In DNA form, the CDR3 reads TGTGCCAGCAGCTTCGAGTCCTCAGAGACCCAGTACTTC.

This chain links TRBV4-3 with TRBJ2-1, with D possibly being TRBD2 (5 bases). From germline, CDR1 is LGHNA and CDR2 YSLEER. The V gene lost 1 base and the J gene lost 4 bases, with 11 bases spanning the gap. This CDR3 comprises 15 residues. In DNA, the CDR3 is TGCGCCAGCAGCCAAGCGACTGCGGGTTACAATGAGCAGTTCTTC. This sequence encodes CASSQATAGYNEQFF.

The CDR3 region is CASSMGDRVNTEAFF. CDR3 nucleotide sequence: TGTGCCAGTAGTATGGGGGACAGGGTGAACACTGAAGCTTTCTTT. The chain has TRBV19 and TRBJ1-1, with TRBD1 matching over 9 bases. Germline CDR1 is LNHDA and CDR2 is SQIVND (reference sequence). V lost 3 bases to trimming and J lost 0 bases; unmatched junction nucleotides: 2. The CDR3 runs to 15 residues.

This clone was observed a few times. The chain carries TRBV6-2 or TRBV6-3 and TRBJ1-6; D is unresolved. V dropped 6 bases and J dropped 4 bases, with 19 bases sitting between them. The germline V gene has CDR1 MNHEY and CDR2 SVGEGT. CDR3 size: 17 residues. Written as DNA, the CDR3 is TGTGCCAGCAGCGAAGCCGTCGGACGGACTTATAATTCACCCCTCCACTTT. This codes for CASSEAVGRTYNSPLHF.

The V call is TRBV19, the J call TRBJ1-6; D might be TRBD1 (5 bases). The CDR3 length is 15 residues. Between the trimmed V and J ends, which lost 3 bases and 8 bases, there was a span of 14 bases. Germline values: CDR1 LNHDA, CDR2 SQIVND (reference sequence). The CDR3 nucleotides read TGTGCCAGTAGTATGGGGGGAGAGCGGTATTCACCCCTCCACTTT. Its translation is CASSMGGERYSPLHF. Based on the CDR3 plus reference TRBV19 and TRBJ1-6, the full variable domain is DGGITQSPKYLFRKEGQNVTLSCEQNLNHDAMYWYRQDPGQGLRLIYYSQIVNDFQKGDIAEGYSVSREKKESFPLTVTSAQKNPTAFYLCASSMGGERYSPLHFGNGTRLTVT.

The rearrangement joins TRBV7-6 to TRBJ1-1; D is unresolved. The CDR3 totals 13 residues. Germline CDR1 is SGHVS and CDR2 is FNYEAQ. V was shortened by 4 bases and J by 2 bases, with 8 bases between the two germline ends. The CDR3 DNA sequence: TGTGCCAGCAGCTCGAGGGATAACACTGAAGCTTTCTTT. Translated: CASSSRDNTEAFF.

This chain connects TRBV5-4 to TRBJ2-1, with TRBD2 matching over 11 bases. The germline CDR1 and CDR2 sequences are SGHNT and YYREEE (reference sequence). The CDR3 covers 16 residues. The V gene end was trimmed by 3 bases and the J gene end by 7 bases; junction bases not matched to a gene: 9. CDR3 coding DNA: TGTGCCAGCAGCTCAGAGGGGGCTAGCGGGAGGAATGAGCAGTTCTTC. Its protein product is CASSSEGASGRNEQFF.

This chain connects TRBV27 to TRBJ2-7; a possible D gene is TRBD1 (6 bases). The CDR3 length is 16 residues. V dropped 5 bases and J dropped 1 base, with 18 bases sitting between them. Germline CDR1 MNHEY, CDR2 SMNVEV (reference sequence). CDR3 loop: CASSTLRGRASYEQYF. The DNA of the CDR3 is TGTGCCAGCAGTACCCTCAGGGGTCGAGCGTCCTACGAGCAGTACTTC.

The rearrangement uses TRBV9 and TRBJ2-2; D perhaps matches TRBD2 (6 bases). Germline-derived CDR1 and CDR2 are SGDLS and YYNGEE. The CDR3 sequence is 16 residues long. The ends were cut back, 5 bases at V and 0 bases at J, with 14 bases in the middle. CDR3 in amino acids: CASSPRDPPNTGELFF. The CDR3, as DNA: TGTGCCAGCAGTCCGCGGGACCCTCCGAACACCGGGGAGCTGTTTTTT.

This clone showed up just once. The chain has TRBV10-3 and TRBJ1-6; 8 positions agree with TRBD1. Per germline, CDR1 ENHRY and CDR2 SYGVKD. After removal of 0 bases from V and 18 bases from J, the junction contained 22 bases not matched to a gene. CDR3 length: 18 amino acids. The CDR3 coding sequence is TGTGCCATCAGTGAGTCGTTGGTGCGACAGGGGAAAGGCATTGATCACCACTTT. This sequence encodes CAISESLVRQGKGIDHHF.

The CDR3 here is CATSQGLAENTGELFF. In DNA, the CDR3 is TGTGCCACCAGTCAGGGACTAGCGGAGAACACCGGGGAGCTGTTTTTT. The gene calls are TRBV24-1 and TRBJ2-2; 11 nucleotides align to TRBD2. Germline lookup yields CDR1 KGHDR and CDR2 SFDVKD. The CDR3 totals 16 residues. Losses at the gene ends were 6 bases for V and 1 base for J; bases not matched to a gene: 3.

The rearrangement links TRBV28 to TRBJ1-3; tentative D call: TRBD1 (5 bases). This CDR3 spans 14 amino acids. Trimming shortened V by 8 bases and J by 0 bases, and 11 bases separated the two germline ends. Germline lookup yields CDR1 MDHEN and CDR2 SYDVKM. CDR3 region: CASGYRSSGNTIYF. The CDR3, as DNA: TGTGCCAGCGGTTACAGGAGCTCTGGAAACACCATATATTTT.

The chain has TRBV5-4 and TRBJ1-2; D uncertain. Germline V CDR1 and CDR2: SGHNT, YYREEE (reference sequence). V gave up 0 bases and J gave up 4 bases, with 10 bases separating them. This CDR3 comprises 14 residues. The CDR3 region has the DNA TGTGCCAGCAGCTTGGACGGTCACGGCTATGGCTACACCTTC. Encoded protein: CASSLDGHGYGYTF.